This entry lists 5 T cell receptor beta chains sequenced from one sample in a study of T cell responses to AZD1222 COVID-19 vaccine. Profiling relied on immunoSEQ multiplex PCR, and the TCRdb table lists in-frame clones only, not all of them. This repertoire shows about 120,000 clones, about 93% found once; its top ten account for over 4%. Material: peripheral blood, obtained 28 days after the second dose of the MenACWY control vaccine. Receptors were obtained from an adult who received the MenACWY meningococcal vaccine as a control.

V and J are TRBV5-1 and TRBJ2-1, with 13 positions matching TRBD2. Germline trimming cut 4 bases from V and 9 bases from J; bases unmatched to any gene: 13. This CDR3 is built from 17 residues. Germline CDR1 is SGHRS and CDR2 is YFSETQ. The CDR3 sequence is CASSDPGTSGIRREQFF. CDR3 nucleotides: TGCGCCAGCAGCGATCCGGGGACTAGCGGGATTCGGCGTGAGCAGTTCTTC.

The rearrangement links TRBV21-1 to TRBJ1-5; the D call TRBD1 from the table was never checked on the DNA. TRBV21-1 is a pseudogene. The CDR3 loop spans 15 amino acids. The CDR3 spells CASSKDRNSNQPQHF. In DNA form, the CDR3 reads TGTGCCAGCAGCAAGGACAGAAATAGCAATCAGCCCCAGCATTTT.

The rearrangement links TRBV7-2 to TRBJ1-5; maybe TRBD1 (6 bases). The V and J ends lost 1 base and 2 bases respectively, with 12 bases between them. The germline gives CDR1 SGHTA, CDR2 FQGNSA. The length of the CDR3 is 16 residues. CDR3 protein: CASSLEWGQGNQPQHF. The DNA of the CDR3 is TGTGCCAGCAGCTTAGAGTGGGGGCAGGGCAATCAGCCCCAGCATTTT.

This chain links TRBV3-1 (or the pseudogene TRBV3-2) with TRBJ2-2, with D possibly being TRBD2 (6 bases). Trimming removed 3 bases at V and 6 bases at J, with 8 bases between. This CDR3 contains 13 residues. CDR1 LGHDT and CDR2 YNNKEL come from the germline V gene (reference sequence). The CDR3 nucleotides are TGTGCCAGCAGCCAGGACTACTCCGGGGAGCTGTTTTTT. This translates into CASSQDYSGELFF.

The chain recombines TRBV5-8 with TRBJ1-6; no reliable D call. Germline V gene lookup returns CDR1 SGHTS and CDR2 YDEGEE. This CDR3 is 14 amino acids long. V lost 0 bases, J lost 4 bases, and 5 bases lay in between. Here the CDR3 DNA reads TGTGCCAGCAGCTTGGTCAGTTATAATTCACCCCTCCACTTT. This gives the protein CASSLVSYNSPLHF.